The T cell receptor (beta chain) under discussion was sequenced for a study of T cells after yellow fever vaccination. This clonotype was counted a few times. TCRdb independently ran MiXCR on the 5' RACE reads; one entry per CDR3 protein. Among 500,000 to 550,000 distinct CDR3 sequences, 20% to 25% were seen once, and the ten largest hold 16%. With V trimmed by 4 bases and J by 4 bases, 3 bases remained unmatched. The CDR3 runs 15 residues. Germline loops: CDR1 LGHDT, CDR2 YNNKEL (reference sequence). The clonotype was recovered from a man younger than 30 who received the YFV17D yellow fever vaccine. The source material was PBMCs, sampled 20 to 25 days after the first yellow fever vaccination. V is TRBV3-1 and J is TRBJ2-1; 11 bases map to TRBD2. CDR3 protein: CASSRLAGIYNEQFF. The CDR3 DNA follows: TGTGCCAGCAGCCGACTAGCGGGGATTTACAATGAGCAGTTCTTC.